This T cell receptor (beta chain) was recovered during a study of cytomegalovirus exposure and HLA in healthy donors. Study-wide results and limits: Cytomegalovirus status was reportedly diagnosed by the classifier with high sensitivity and specificity.

13 Jbeta primers and 60 Vbeta primers were used for the PCR. The assay was immunoSEQ multiplex PCR, and TCRdb's table has in-frame clones only and misses some. The sample lists around 63,000 clones, roughly 78% occurring once. This CDR3 comprises 16 residues. V lost 0 bases, J lost 6 bases, and 7 bases stayed unmatched. In germline, CDR1 is SGHVS, CDR2 FNYEAQ. A note on this clone: Its matching antigen is unknown.

The receptor's source is a man aged 40-49 years in good health and CMV-seronegative. V is TRBV7-6 and J is TRBJ2-1; TRBD1 matches at 8 bases. The sequencing sample was made of PBMCs. DNA of the CDR3: TGTGCCAGCAGCTTAGCGGGTACAGGGGGAACCAATGAGCAGTTCTTC. This gives the protein CASSLAGTGGTNEQFF. The full variable domain, its missing parts supplied by reference TRBV7-6 and TRBJ2-1, is GAGVSQSPRYKVTKRGQDVALRCDPISGHVSLYWYRQALGQGPEFLTYFNYEAQQDKSGLPNDRFSAERPEGSISTLTIQRTEQRDSAMYRCASSLAGTGGTNEQFFGPGTRLTVL.